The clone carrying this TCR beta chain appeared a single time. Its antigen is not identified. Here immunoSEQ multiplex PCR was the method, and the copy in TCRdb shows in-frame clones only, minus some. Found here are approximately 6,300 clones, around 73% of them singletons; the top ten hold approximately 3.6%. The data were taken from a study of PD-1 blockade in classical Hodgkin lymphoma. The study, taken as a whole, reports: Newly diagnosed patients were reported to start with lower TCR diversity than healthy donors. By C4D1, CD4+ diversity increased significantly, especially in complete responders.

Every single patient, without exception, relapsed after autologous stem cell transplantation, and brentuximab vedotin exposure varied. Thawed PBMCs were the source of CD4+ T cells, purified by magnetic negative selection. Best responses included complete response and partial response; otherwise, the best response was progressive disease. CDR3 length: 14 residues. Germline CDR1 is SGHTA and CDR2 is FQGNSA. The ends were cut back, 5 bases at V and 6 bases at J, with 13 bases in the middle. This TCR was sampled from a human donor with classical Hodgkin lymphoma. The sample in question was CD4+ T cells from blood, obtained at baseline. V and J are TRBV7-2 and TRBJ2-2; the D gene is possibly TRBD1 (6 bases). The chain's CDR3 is CASSRITGPGELFF. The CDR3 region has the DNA TGTGCCAGCAGCCGAATAACAGGGCCCGGGGAGCTGTTTTTT.